This passage covers 23 T cell receptor beta chains from one sample sequenced in a study of PD-L1 blockade in urothelial cancer. As for time point: peripheral blood 6 weeks after treatment start. The assay was immunoSEQ multiplex PCR, and TCRdb's table has in-frame clones only and misses some. Found here are around 110,000 clones, roughly 90% of them singletons; the top ten hold less than 5%. The source was PBMCs, collected around atezolizumab (anti-PD-L1) treatment. These receptor sequences come from a man in his sixties with urothelial cancer.

The chain links TRBV29-1 to TRBJ2-7; D is possibly TRBD1 (5 bases). V lost 4 bases and J 6 bases, leaving 16 bases between the germline ends. Germline V lookup: CDR1 SQVTM, CDR2 ANQGSEA. There are 13 residues in the CDR3. CDR3 sequence: CSVAVVGDREQYF. DNA of the CDR3: TGCAGCGTTGCGGTGGTAGGGGATCGCGAGCAGTACTTC.

The chain links TRBV7-8 to TRBJ2-2; D perhaps matches TRBD1 (6 bases). There are 14 residues in the CDR3. Germline-derived CDR1 and CDR2 are SGHVS and FQNEAQ. Trimming cost V 1 base and J 5 bases, with 8 bases left between them. The CDR3 DNA reads as TGTGCCAGCAGCTTAGTGGGGGCTACCGGGGAGCTGTTTTTT. It yields the protein CASSLVGATGELFF.

This rearrangement joins TRBV28 to TRBJ1-2; D is uncertain. The CDR3 is made up of 14 amino acids. The germline CDR1 and CDR2 sequences are MDHEN and SYDVKM. V lost 4 bases, J lost 0 bases, and 9 bases lay in between. CDR3 in amino acids: CASSSTSTNYGYTF. In nucleotides, the CDR3 is TGTGCCAGCAGTTCCACGAGTACTAACTATGGCTACACCTTC.

The rearrangement links TRBV19 to TRBJ1-4; possible D gene TRBD1, 5 bases. CDR1 is LNHDA and CDR2 is SQIVND in the germline V gene (reference sequence). The V end lost 5 bases, the J end lost 8 bases, and 18 bases lay between the germline ends. This CDR3 is built from 15 residues. CDR3 protein: CASSSPGRAEEKLFF. DNA for the CDR3: TGTGCCAGTAGTTCCCCGGGCAGGGCGGAAGAAAAACTGTTTTTT.

The chain combines TRBV9 with TRBJ1-4, with 7 bases that match TRBD1. Germline V lookup: CDR1 SGDLS, CDR2 YYNGEE. The V gene end was trimmed by 7 bases and the J gene end by 7 bases; junction bases not matched to a gene: 7. This CDR3 comprises 13 residues. DNA of the CDR3: TGTGCCAGCTCTGAGAGGGGGCGTGAAAAACTGTTTTTT. Protein sequence: CASSERGREKLFF. Full variable domain (missing parts from reference TRBV9 and TRBJ1-4): DSGVTQTPKHLITATGQRVTLRCSPRSGDLSVYWYQQSLDQGLQFLIQYYNGEERAKGNILERFSAQQFPDLHSELNLSSLELGDSALYFCASSERGREKLFFGSGTQLSVL.

The chain is built from TRBV21-1 and TRBJ1-2; the tabulated D call, TRBD1, remains unverified against the DNA. TRBV21-1 is annotated as a pseudogene. The CDR3 runs to 12 residues. Written as DNA, the CDR3 is TGTGCCAGCGGACAGGGGGCTGATGGCTACACCTTC. The encoded protein is CASGQGADGYTF.

The CDR3 spells CASSLNRGQDTQYF. DNA of the CDR3: TGTGCCAGCAGCTTGAACAGGGGGCAGGATACGCAGTATTTT. The chain employs TRBV11-2 and TRBJ2-3, with 9 positions matching TRBD1. This CDR3 is 14 amino acids long. The V and J ends lost 3 bases and 6 bases, in that order; junction bases with no gene match: 4. Germline lookup yields CDR1 SGHAT and CDR2 FQNNGV.

For the CDR3, the DNA is TGTGCCAGCAGTTTAACTGCCTCTGGGGCCAACGTCCTGACTTTC. Its translation: CASSLTASGANVLTF. The V and J genes are TRBV27 and TRBJ2-6; D not certain. The length of the CDR3 is 15 residues. The germline V gene has CDR1 MNHEY and CDR2 SMNVEV (reference sequence). The V end lost 2 bases, the J end lost 0 bases, and 5 bases lay between the germline ends.

The J gene is TRBJ2-3, the V gene TRBV7-2, with D possibly TRBD1 on 5 matching bases. CDR1 SGHTA and CDR2 FQGNSA come from the germline V gene. Trimming removed 5 bases at V and 4 bases at J, with 10 bases between. The CDR3 loop spans 13 amino acids. CDR3 in amino acids: CASSPRGADTQYF. The DNA for the CDR3 is TGTGCCAGCAGCCCAAGGGGCGCAGATACGCAGTATTTT.

The chain combines TRBV18 with TRBJ2-5, with 9 bases lining up with TRBD1. The V and J ends lost 3 bases and 3 bases, in that order; junction bases with no gene match: 5. This CDR3 spans 15 amino acids. Germline-derived CDR1 and CDR2 are KGHSH and LQKENI. Written as DNA, the CDR3 is TGTGCCAGCTCACCTTACCGGGACAGGGAAGAGACCCAGTACTTC. It translates to CASSPYRDREETQYF.

In this sample, this clone turned up once. The rearrangement joins TRBV4-1 to TRBJ2-1, with D unresolved. Trimming removed 1 base from V and 5 bases from J, with 12 bases in between. In germline, CDR1 is MGHRA, CDR2 YSYEKL. The CDR3 consists of 15 residues. The CDR3 DNA is TGCGCCAGCAGCCAAGTGACGACATCACACAATGAGCAGTTCTTC. It is translated as CASSQVTTSHNEQFF.

The rearrangement links TRBV29-1 to TRBJ1-5; TRBD1 matches at 8 bases. Germline V gene data show CDR1 as SQVTM and CDR2 as ANQGSEA. Unmatched junction bases numbered 7, after V lost 4 bases and J lost 5 bases. The CDR3 has 14 residues. In DNA, the CDR3 is TGCAGCGTTGGAACAGACAGGGGCGATCAGCCCCAGCATTTT. Its protein product is CSVGTDRGDQPQHF.

The rearrangement uses TRBV7-2 and TRBJ1-1; D might be TRBD1 (6 bases). There are 13 residues in the CDR3. V was trimmed by 5 bases and J by 3 bases, leaving 10 bases between them. Germline CDR1 and CDR2: SGHTA and FQGNSA. CDR3 loop: CASSTRTDTEAFF. Here the CDR3 DNA reads TGTGCCAGCAGCACAAGGACAGACACTGAAGCTTTCTTT.

This clone was counted a single time. The chain joins TRBV23-1 to TRBJ1-4, with D hard to call. TRBV23-1 carries the ORF label, with uncertain function. V lost 0 bases and J lost 0, with 5 bases in between. This CDR3 comprises 15 residues. The CDR3 nucleotides are TGCGCCAGCAGTCAATCTGGCCCAACTAATGAAAAACTGTTTTTT. This encodes CASSQSGPTNEKLFF.

DNA for the CDR3: TGCGCCAGCAGTAGGGGGTCCGGGGAGCTGTTTTTT. It specifies CASSRGSGELFF. This chain links TRBV10-1 with TRBJ2-2, with TRBD1 as a possible D gene (6 bases). CDR3 length: 12 residues. Deletions cut 5 bases from V and 6 bases from J, with 7 bases between. The V gene's germline CDR1 is WNHNN and CDR2 SYGVQD (reference sequence).

The chain couples TRBV2 to TRBJ1-6; TRBD1 is a possible D gene (5 bases). Germline V lookup: CDR1 SNHLY, CDR2 FYNNEI. The CDR3 loop spans 15 amino acids. V dropped 4 bases and J dropped 9 bases, with 16 bases sitting between them. The CDR3 bases are TGTGCCAGCAGTGTTGAAGGGCAGGGCAGTTCACCCCTCCACTTT. It codes for CASSVEGQGSSPLHF.

The rearrangement joins TRBV2 to TRBJ1-5; 9 nucleotides agree with TRBD1. Unmatched junction bases numbered 5, after V lost 4 bases and J lost 1 base. CDR3 length: 16 amino acids. The germline V gene has CDR1 SNHLY and CDR2 FYNNEI. CDR3 amino acids: CASSAWTGVSNQPQHF. DNA for the CDR3: TGTGCCAGCAGTGCCTGGACAGGGGTAAGCAATCAGCCCCAGCATTTT.

V is TRBV2 and J is TRBJ1-1; D perhaps matches TRBD1 (6 bases). This CDR3 contains 17 residues. CDR1 SNHLY and CDR2 FYNNEI come from the germline V gene. V lost 8 bases to trimming and J lost 0 bases, with 22 bases between them. The CDR3 protein is CASSRLGGGPLNTEAFF. The DNA for the CDR3 is TGTGCCAGCTCCCGGCTTGGGGGGGGGCCCCTGAACACTGAAGCTTTCTTT. The full variable domain, with the rest looked up from reference TRBV2 and TRBJ1-1, is EPEVTQTPSHQVTQMGQEVILRCVPISNHLYFYWYRQILGQKVEFLVSFYNNEISEKSEIFDDQFSVERPDGSNFTLKIRSTKLEDSAMYFCASSRLGGGPLNTEAFFGQGTRLTVV.

V is TRBV7-8 and J is TRBJ2-7; 8 bases are a match to TRBD2. Germline assignment: CDR1 SGHVS and CDR2 FQNEAQ. The CDR3 consists of 16 residues. Trimming removed 4 bases from V and 1 base from J; junction bases left unmatched: 9. CDR3 residues: CASSSAGRDGSYEQYF. In DNA form, the CDR3 reads TGTGCCAGCAGCTCCGCCGGGAGGGACGGGTCCTACGAGCAGTACTTC.

The V and J genes are TRBV5-1 and TRBJ2-1; 10 nucleotides align to TRBD2. The V gene's germline CDR1 is SGHRS and CDR2 YFSETQ. The CDR3 extends over 16 amino acids. V dropped 4 bases and J dropped 6; count of bases not matched to a gene: 10. The CDR3 here is CASSGVGLASSNEQFF. The DNA of the CDR3 is TGCGCCAGCAGCGGGGTGGGACTAGCGTCAAGCAATGAGCAGTTCTTC.

The sample holds one count of this clone. This rearrangement joins TRBV10-1 to TRBJ1-1; 8 nucleotides match TRBD1. The CDR3 totals 13 residues. After removal of 6 bases from V and 3 bases from J, the junction contained 3 bases not matched to a gene. Germline assignment: CDR1 WNHNN and CDR2 SYGVQD (reference sequence). CDR3 region: CASRGQGDTEAFF. In DNA, the CDR3 is TGCGCCAGCAGAGGACAGGGTGACACTGAAGCTTTCTTT.

Comments on this clone: The same CDR3 arises from other DNA sequences in this sample as well. The gene calls are TRBV4-2 and TRBJ1-4, with 7 bases matching TRBD1. The CDR3 is made up of 16 amino acids. With V trimmed by 1 base and J by 0 bases, 2 bases remained unmatched. The germline V gene has CDR1 LGHNA and CDR2 YNFKEQ. In nucleotides, the CDR3 is TGTGCCAGCAGCCAAGCTGACAGGGCAACTAATGAAAAACTGTTTTTT. It encodes CASSQADRATNEKLFF.

The CDR3 region is CASSLLDYYNSPLHF. The CDR3 DNA reads TGTGCCAGCAGTTTATTGGACTATTATAATTCACCCCTCCACTTT. The chain recombines TRBV27 with TRBJ1-6; D call uncertain. CDR3 length equals 15 residues. With 1 base removed from V and 4 bases from J, the gap between germline ends came to 8 bases. Per the germline V gene, CDR1 is MNHEY and CDR2 is SMNVEV (reference sequence).